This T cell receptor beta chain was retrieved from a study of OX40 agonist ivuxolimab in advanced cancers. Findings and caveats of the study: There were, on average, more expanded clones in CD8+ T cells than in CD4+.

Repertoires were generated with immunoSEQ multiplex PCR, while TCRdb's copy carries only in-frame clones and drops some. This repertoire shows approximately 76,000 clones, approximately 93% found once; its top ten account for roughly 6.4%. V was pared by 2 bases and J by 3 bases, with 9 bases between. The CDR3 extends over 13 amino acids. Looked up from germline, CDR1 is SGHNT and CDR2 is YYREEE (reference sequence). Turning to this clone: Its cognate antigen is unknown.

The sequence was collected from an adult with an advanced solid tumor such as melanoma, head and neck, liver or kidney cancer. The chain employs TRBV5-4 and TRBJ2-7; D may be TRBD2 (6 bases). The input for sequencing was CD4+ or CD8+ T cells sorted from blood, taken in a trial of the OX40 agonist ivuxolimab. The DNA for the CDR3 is TGTGCCAGCAGCTTCGGAGGGAACTACGAGCAGTACTTC. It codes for CASSFGGNYEQYF. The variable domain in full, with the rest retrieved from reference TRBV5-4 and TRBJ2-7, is ETGVTQSPTHLIKTRGQQVTLRCSSQSGHNTVSWYQQALGQGPQFIFQYYREEENGRGNFPPRFSGLQFPNYSSELNVNALELDDSALYLCASSFGGNYEQYFGPGTRLTVT.